Described below is a single T cell receptor beta chain sequence and its context. The antigen is unknown. The data derive from a study of early T cells in non-severe SARS-CoV-2 infection. The overall study: Unsorted whole blood bulk RNA was sequenced, with unpaired chains.

Study findings and constraints: Using VDJdb, the matching emphasized anti-spike CD8 responses while missing private and CD4 specificities.

This CDR3 has 16 amino acids. The V end was cut by 7 bases, the J end by 5 bases, with 21 bases between. Individual cDNA molecules carried attached unique molecular identifiers. One entry per CDR3 protein results from TCRdb running MiXCR on the 5' RACE reads. The repertoire holds 55,000 or so distinct CDR3 sequences, with about 6.1% as singletons. The material was whole blood, obtained at baseline. The clonotype was recovered from an adult who was a healthcare worker with PCR-confirmed SARS-CoV-2 infection or an uninfected control (not recorded which). The V call is TRBV6-7, the J call TRBJ2-1, with a possible D match to TRBD1 (5 bases). TRBV6-7 is labeled an ORF, and its function is uncertain. This CDR3 reads CASTSHEDKSHNEQFF. The CDR3 region has the DNA TGTGCCAGCACCTCCCACGAGGACAAGTCCCACAATGAGCAGTTCTTC.